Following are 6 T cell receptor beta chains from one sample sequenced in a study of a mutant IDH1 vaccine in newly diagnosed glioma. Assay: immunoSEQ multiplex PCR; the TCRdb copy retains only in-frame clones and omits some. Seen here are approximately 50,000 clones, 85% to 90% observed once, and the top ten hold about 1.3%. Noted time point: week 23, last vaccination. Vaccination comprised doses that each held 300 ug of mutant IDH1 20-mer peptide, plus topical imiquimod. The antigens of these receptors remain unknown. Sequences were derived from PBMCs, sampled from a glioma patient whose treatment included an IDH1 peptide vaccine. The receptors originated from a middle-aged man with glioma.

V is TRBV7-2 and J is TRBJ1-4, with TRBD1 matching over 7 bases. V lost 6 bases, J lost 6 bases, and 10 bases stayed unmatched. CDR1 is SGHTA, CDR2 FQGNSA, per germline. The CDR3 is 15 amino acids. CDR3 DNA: TGTGCCAGCAGTCGACAGGGAGAATTGTATGAAAAACTGTTTTTT. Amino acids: CASSRQGELYEKLFF.

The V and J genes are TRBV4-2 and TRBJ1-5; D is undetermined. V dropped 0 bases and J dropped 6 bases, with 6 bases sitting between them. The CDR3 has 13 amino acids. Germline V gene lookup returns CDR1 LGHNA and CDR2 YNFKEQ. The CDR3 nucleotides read TGTGCCAGCAGCCAAGATCTGAGTCAGCCCCAGCATTTT. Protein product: CASSQDLSQPQHF.

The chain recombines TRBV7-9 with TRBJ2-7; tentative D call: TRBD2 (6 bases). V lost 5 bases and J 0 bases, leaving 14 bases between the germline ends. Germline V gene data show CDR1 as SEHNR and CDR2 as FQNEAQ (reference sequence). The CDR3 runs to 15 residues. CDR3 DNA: TGTGCCAGCAGCCGAGCGGAGGGGCGCTCCTACGAGCAGTACTTC. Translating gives CASSRAEGRSYEQYF.

The CDR3 here is CASRSSGLMGEQYF. The CDR3 DNA sequence: TGTGCCAGCAGAAGTAGCGGACTTATGGGGGAGCAGTACTTC. The chain links TRBV5-4 to TRBJ2-7; D is perhaps TRBD2 (6 bases). This CDR3 contains 14 residues. Germline loops: CDR1 SGHNT, CDR2 YYREEE (reference sequence). V lost 5 bases and J lost 7, with 19 bases in between.

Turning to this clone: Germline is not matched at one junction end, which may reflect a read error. The CDR3 sequence is CASSTSPTGTGGFWTPNF. CDR3 coding DNA: TGTGCCAGCAGTACTAGTCCCACCGGGACAGGGGGCTTTTGGACCCCCAACTTC. This chain joins TRBV28 and TRBJ2-7; 12 bases align to TRBD1. This CDR3 contains 18 residues. Germline CDR1 MDHEN, CDR2 SYDVKM.

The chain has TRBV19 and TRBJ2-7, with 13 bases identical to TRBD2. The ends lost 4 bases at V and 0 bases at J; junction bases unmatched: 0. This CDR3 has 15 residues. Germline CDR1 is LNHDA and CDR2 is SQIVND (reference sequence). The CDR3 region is CASSRTSGSSYEQYF. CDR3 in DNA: TGTGCCAGTAGTAGGACTAGCGGGAGCTCCTACGAGCAGTACTTC.